Below are 9 T cell receptor beta chains sequenced from a single sample in a study of CD8 T cells in ankylosing spondylitis. Whole-study findings and limits: Apparently characteristic of ankylosing spondylitis blood was a TCR beta motif (about 8 highly homologous variants).

Each CDR3 protein gets one entry after TCRdb re-called the 5' RACE reads with MiXCR. This sample has roughly 90,000 distinct CDR3 sequences; about 8.1% occur once, and the top ten carry approximately 30%. The antigens of these receptors remain unknown. Sequenced material: blood, either unsorted or a sorted T cell fraction (not recorded which). The origin of the receptors is a male donor with ankylosing spondylitis.

The chain links TRBV19 to TRBJ2-1; D is perhaps TRBD2 (5 bases). This CDR3 spans 16 amino acids. The V and J ends lost 7 bases and 4 bases respectively, with 20 bases between them. Looked up from germline, CDR1 is LNHDA and CDR2 is SQIVND (reference sequence). The CDR3 is CASKSVGPTTYNEQFF. CDR3 DNA: TGTGCCAGTAAAAGTGTAGGACCGACTACTTACAATGAGCAGTTCTTC.

This clonotype was seen repeatedly, ten times or more. The chain carries TRBV6-2 or TRBV6-3 and TRBJ2-1; 8 bases match TRBD2. The CDR3 consists of 15 residues. Per the germline V gene, CDR1 is MNHEY and CDR2 is SVGEGT. Trimming took 2 bases from V and 7 from J; bases not matched to a gene: 7. CDR3 sequence reads: CASSYPGLAGNEQFF. The CDR3 DNA follows: TGTGCCAGCAGTTACCCCGGACTAGCCGGGAATGAGCAGTTCTTC.

This clonotype was seen more than once but under ten times. V usage is TRBV7-9 and J usage is TRBJ2-1; a weak D match, TRBD2 (6 bases). Trimming took 5 bases from V and 4 from J, leaving 12 bases between them. CDR1 and CDR2 (germline): SEHNR, FQNEAQ (reference sequence). This CDR3 region has 14 residues. CDR3 in DNA: TGTGCCAGCAGCACGGGAGACCCTTACAATGAGCAGTTCTTC. This translates into CASSTGDPYNEQFF.

V and J are TRBV7-2 and TRBJ2-2, with D uncertain. The V gene lost 5 bases and the J gene lost 6 bases, with 7 bases spanning the gap. Germline V CDR1 and CDR2: SGHTA, FQGNSA. The CDR3 spans 12 residues. CDR3 in DNA: TGTGCCAGCAGCAACCTACCCGGGGAGCTGTTTTTT. It is translated as CASSNLPGELFF. The variable domain in full, with the rest retrieved from reference TRBV7-2 and TRBJ2-2, is GAGVSQSPSNKVTEKGKDVELRCDPISGHTALYWYRQSLGQGLEFLIYFQGNSAPDKSGLPSDRFSAERTGGSVSTLTIQRTQQEDSAVYLCASSNLPGELFFGEGSRLTVL.

The chain carries TRBV19 and TRBJ1-5; tentatively, D is TRBD1 (5 bases). The CDR3 consists of 15 residues. Germline-derived CDR1 and CDR2 are LNHDA and SQIVND (reference sequence). Trimming took off 0 bases at V and 1 base at J, with 7 bases between the two ends. The CDR3 DNA sequence: TGTGCCAGTAGTATAGATGGGGACAGCAATCAGCCCCAGCATTTT. Residues: CASSIDGDSNQPQHF.

This clonotype has only a few counts. V is TRBV7-9 and J is TRBJ2-1; the D call may be TRBD1 or TRBD2 (5 bases each). Germline loops: CDR1 SEHNR, CDR2 FQNEAQ (reference sequence). V lost 4 bases, J lost 3 bases, and 16 bases lay in between. The CDR3 is 16 amino acids. The DNA for the CDR3 is TGTGCCAGCAGCTGGGACCTTCAGCCCAACTACAATGAGCAGTTCTTC. Translated: CASSWDLQPNYNEQFF.

This clonotype was seen a few times. The chain recombines TRBV5-1 with TRBJ2-1; D is undetermined. Trimming left V 0 bases short and J 10 bases short, with 11 bases between. This CDR3 spans 13 amino acids. The germline CDR1 and CDR2 sequences are SGHRS and YFSETQ. The CDR3 coding sequence is TGCGCCAGCAGCTTGGAAGGGTCTCGGGAGCAGTTCTTC. Amino acids: CASSLEGSREQFF.

The CDR3: CASSELGRMAIRSYEQYF. The CDR3 DNA reads TGTGCCAGCAGTGAATTGGGTCGGATGGCCATCCGCTCCTACGAGCAGTACTTC. V gene TRBV6-1 combines with J gene TRBJ2-7; no definite D call. CDR1 MNHNS and CDR2 SASEGT come from the germline V gene. The length of the CDR3 is 18 residues. V lost 2 bases and J lost 0, with 20 bases in between.

This clonotype was recorded many times. The V gene is TRBV11-2, the J gene TRBJ1-1; D call uncertain. V lost 2 bases and J 4 bases, leaving 5 bases between the germline ends. CDR3 length: 12 residues. Germline values: CDR1 SGHAT, CDR2 FQNNGV. The DNA for the CDR3 is TGTGCCAGCAGCTTACCGGGCACTGAAGCTTTCTTT. This gives the protein CASSLPGTEAFF.